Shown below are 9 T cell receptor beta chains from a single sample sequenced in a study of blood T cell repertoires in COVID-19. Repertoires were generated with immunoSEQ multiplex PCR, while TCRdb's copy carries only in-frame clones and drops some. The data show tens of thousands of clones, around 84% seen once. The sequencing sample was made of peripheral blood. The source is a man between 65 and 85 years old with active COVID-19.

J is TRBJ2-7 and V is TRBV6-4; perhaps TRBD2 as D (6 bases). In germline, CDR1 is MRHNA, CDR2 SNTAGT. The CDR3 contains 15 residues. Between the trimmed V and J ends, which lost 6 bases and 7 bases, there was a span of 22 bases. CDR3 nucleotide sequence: TGTGCCAGCAGCCGCCCGGGGGAGCCCGTCTGGGAGCAGTACTTC. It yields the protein CASSRPGEPVWEQYF.

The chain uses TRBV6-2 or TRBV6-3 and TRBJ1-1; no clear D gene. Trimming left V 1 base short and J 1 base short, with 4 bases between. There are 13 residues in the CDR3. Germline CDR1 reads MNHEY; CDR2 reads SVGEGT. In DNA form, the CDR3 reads TGTGCCAGCAGTTACTGGCAGAACACTGAAGCTTTCTTT. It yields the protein CASSYWQNTEAFF.

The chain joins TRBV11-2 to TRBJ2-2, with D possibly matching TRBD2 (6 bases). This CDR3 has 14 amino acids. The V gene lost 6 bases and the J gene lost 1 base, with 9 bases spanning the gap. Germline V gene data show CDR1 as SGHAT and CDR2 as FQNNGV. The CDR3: CASSRRGNTGELFF. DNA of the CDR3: TGTGCCAGCAGTCGGCGGGGGAACACCGGGGAGCTGTTTTTT.

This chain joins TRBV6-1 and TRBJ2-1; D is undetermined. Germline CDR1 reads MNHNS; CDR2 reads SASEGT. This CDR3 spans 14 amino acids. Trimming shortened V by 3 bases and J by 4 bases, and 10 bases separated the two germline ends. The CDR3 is CASSESELYNEQFF. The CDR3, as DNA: TGTGCCAGCAGTGAGTCGGAGTTGTACAATGAGCAGTTCTTC.

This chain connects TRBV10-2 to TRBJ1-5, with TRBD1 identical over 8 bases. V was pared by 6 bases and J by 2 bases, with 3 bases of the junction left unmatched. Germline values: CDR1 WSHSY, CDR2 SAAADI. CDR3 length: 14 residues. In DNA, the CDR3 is TGCGCCAGCAGCCCGACAGGGGGCAATCAGCCCCAGCATTTT. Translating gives CASSPTGGNQPQHF.

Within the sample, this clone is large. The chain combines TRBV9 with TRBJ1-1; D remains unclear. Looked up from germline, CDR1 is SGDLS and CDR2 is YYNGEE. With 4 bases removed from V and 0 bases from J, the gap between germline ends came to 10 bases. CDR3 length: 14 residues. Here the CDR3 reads CASSRSGLNTEAFF. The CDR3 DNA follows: TGTGCCAGCAGCCGTTCGGGTCTGAACACTGAAGCTTTCTTT.

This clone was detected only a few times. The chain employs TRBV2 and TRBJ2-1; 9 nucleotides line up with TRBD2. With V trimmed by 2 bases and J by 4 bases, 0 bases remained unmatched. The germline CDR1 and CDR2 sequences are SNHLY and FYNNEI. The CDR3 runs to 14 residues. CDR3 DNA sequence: TGTGCCAGCAGTGAACTAGCGGGGTACAATGAGCAGTTCTTC. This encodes CASSELAGYNEQFF. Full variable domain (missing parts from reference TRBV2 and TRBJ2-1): EPEVTQTPSHQVTQMGQEVILRCVPISNHLYFYWYRQILGQKVEFLVSFYNNEISEKSEIFDDQFSVERPDGSNFTLKIRSTKLEDSAMYFCASSELAGYNEQFFGPGTRLTVL.

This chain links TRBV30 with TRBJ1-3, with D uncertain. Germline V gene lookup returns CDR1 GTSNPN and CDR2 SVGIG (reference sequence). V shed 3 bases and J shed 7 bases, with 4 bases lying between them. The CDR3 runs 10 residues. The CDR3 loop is CAWSVNTIYF. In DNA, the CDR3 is TGTGCCTGGAGCGTCAACACCATATATTTT.

The CDR3 region is CASSSWTGTYEQYF. The CDR3 DNA reads TGTGCCAGTAGTTCCTGGACAGGGACCTACGAGCAGTACTTC. J is TRBJ2-7 and V is TRBV19; 8 nucleotides match TRBD1. Germline V lookup: CDR1 LNHDA, CDR2 SQIVND (reference sequence). CDR3 size: 14 residues. Trimming took 5 bases from V and 2 from J; bases not matched to a gene: 5.